The 8 T cell receptor beta chains presented below share a single source sample, sequenced in a study of low-dose radiotherapy and immunotherapy resistance in tumors. TRAV and TRBV primers primed cDNA for both TCRalpha and TCRbeta. A roughly 22-cycle PCR with a constant-region primer and V-primer adapter amplified TCRs. TCRdb ran MiXCR on the reads and lists one entry per CDR3 protein. This sample has around 80,000 distinct CDR3 sequences, with about 17% found just once. Documented time point: after trial treatment. The treatment here: LDRT plus nivolumab, ipilimumab, low-dose cyclophosphamide and aspirin (RACIN trial). This sample comprised PBMCs, obtained after low-dose radiotherapy plus immunotherapy. The receptors stem from a male donor with prostate cancer.

This clonotype occurred many times. The V gene is TRBV20-1, the J gene TRBJ1-4; D ambiguous. V was trimmed by 5 bases and J by 8 bases, leaving 9 bases between them. Germline V lookup: CDR1 DFQATT, CDR2 SNEGSKA (reference sequence). The length of the CDR3 is 11 residues. The DNA for the CDR3 is TGCAGTGCTGATGATAAGGAAAAACTGTTTTTT. As protein: CSADDKEKLFF.

J is TRBJ2-1 and V is TRBV6-2 or TRBV6-3; TRBD2 matches 12 bases. The ends lost 4 bases at V and 10 bases at J; junction bases unmatched: 11. CDR3 size: 16 residues. CDR1 and CDR2 from the germline V gene are MNHEY and SVGEGT. As DNA, the CDR3 is TGTGCCAGCAGTTCCCCGAGCACTAGCGGGAGGAGGGAGCAGTTCTTC. Encoded protein: CASSSPSTSGRREQFF.

In its sample, this clonotype was seen many times. The chain couples TRBV7-2 to TRBJ2-2; perhaps TRBD1 as D (5 bases). This CDR3 region has 13 residues. The V gene's germline CDR1 is SGHTA and CDR2 FQGNSA. The V gene lost 5 bases and the J gene lost 5 bases, with 9 bases spanning the gap. The CDR3 here is CASSVRQTGELFF. The CDR3 nucleotides read TGTGCCAGCAGCGTGAGACAGACCGGGGAGCTGTTTTTT. Full variable domain (remainder filled in from reference TRBV7-2 and TRBJ2-2): GAGVSQSPSNKVTEKGKDVELRCDPISGHTALYWYRQSLGQGLEFLIYFQGNSAPDKSGLPSDRFSAERTGGSVSTLTIQRTQQEDSAVYLCASSVRQTGELFFGEGSRLTVL.

This clonotype was seen many times. This chain connects TRBV6-2 or TRBV6-3 to TRBJ2-7, with TRBD1 matching over 8 bases. This CDR3 contains 14 residues. From germline, CDR1 is MNHEY and CDR2 SVGEGT. Trimming at V came to 10 bases and at J to 5 bases, leaving 13 bases not matched to a gene. The CDR3 bases are TGTGCCACCGTCGGGACAGGAACTTCCCACGAGCAGTACTTC. Its translation is CATVGTGTSHEQYF.

This clonotype was found many times. The chain is built from TRBV28 and TRBJ1-1; TRBD1 might be the D (6 bases). CDR3 length: 15 residues. In germline, CDR1 is MDHEN, CDR2 SYDVKM. The germline V and J ends were trimmed by 5 bases and 3 bases, with 16 bases remaining between them. The CDR3 DNA is TGTGCCAGCAGTGGGGAAGGGGGTAGGGACACTGAAGCTTTCTTT. This sequence encodes CASSGEGGRDTEAFF.

This clonotype came up many times. The chain employs TRBV6-2 or TRBV6-3 and TRBJ1-1, with D perhaps matching TRBD1 (5 bases). The germline V and J ends were trimmed by 6 bases and 1 base, with 18 bases remaining between them. The CDR3 runs 16 residues. Germline V gene lookup returns CDR1 MNHEY and CDR2 SVGEGT. The CDR3 protein is CASRRDGVKENTEAFF. DNA for the CDR3: TGTGCCAGCAGACGGGACGGAGTAAAGGAGAACACTGAAGCTTTCTTT.

Remarks on this clonotype: This probably arose from a read error, given a far larger clone one base away. The chain employs TRBV6-8 and TRBJ2-1, with D tentatively TRBD1 or TRBD2 (5 bases each). V lost 6 bases and J 10 bases, leaving 16 bases between the germline ends. The CDR3 length is 13 residues. From germline, CDR1 is MNHGY and CDR2 SAAAGT. The CDR3: CASRPLGDHEQFF. CDR3 bases: TGTGCCAGCAGACCGCTCGGGGACCACGAGCAGTTCTTC.

The table lists this clonotype with many counts. The rearrangement uses TRBV28 and TRBJ2-5, with 8 bases identical to TRBD2. J gave up 5 bases and V 3 bases, and 5 bases lay outside the gene matches. The CDR3 length is 14 residues. Germline V gives CDR1 MDHEN, CDR2 SYDVKM. DNA for the CDR3: TGTGCCAGCAGTTTTAGCGGGATAGGGGAGACCCAGTACTTC. This gives the protein CASSFSGIGETQYF.